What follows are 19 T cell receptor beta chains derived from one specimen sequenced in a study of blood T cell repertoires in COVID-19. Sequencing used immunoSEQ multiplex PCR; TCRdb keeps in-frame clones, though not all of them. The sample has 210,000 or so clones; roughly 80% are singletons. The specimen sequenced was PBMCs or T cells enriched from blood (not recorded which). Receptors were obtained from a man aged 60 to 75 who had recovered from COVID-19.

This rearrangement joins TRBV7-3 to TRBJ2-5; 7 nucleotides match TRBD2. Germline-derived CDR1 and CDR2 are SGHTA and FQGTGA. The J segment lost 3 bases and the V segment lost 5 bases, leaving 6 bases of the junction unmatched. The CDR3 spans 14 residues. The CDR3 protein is CASSPTGGEETQYF. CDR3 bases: TGTGCCAGCAGCCCGACGGGGGGAGAAGAGACCCAGTACTTC.

CDR3 in amino acids: CASKSTAGFQNTEAFF. The CDR3 coding sequence is TGTGCCAGCAAATCAACAGCGGGGTTTCAGAACACTGAAGCTTTCTTT. The chain couples TRBV25-1 to TRBJ1-1; D ambiguous. This CDR3 has 16 amino acids. Germline CDR1 reads MGHDK; CDR2 reads SYGVNS. Deletions cut 7 bases from V and 1 base from J, with 19 bases between.

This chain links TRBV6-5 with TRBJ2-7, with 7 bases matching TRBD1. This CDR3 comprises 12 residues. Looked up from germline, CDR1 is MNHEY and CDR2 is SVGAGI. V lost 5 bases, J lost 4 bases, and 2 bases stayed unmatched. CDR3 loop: CASSQTGYEQYF. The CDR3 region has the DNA TGTGCCAGCAGTCAGACAGGGTACGAGCAGTACTTC.

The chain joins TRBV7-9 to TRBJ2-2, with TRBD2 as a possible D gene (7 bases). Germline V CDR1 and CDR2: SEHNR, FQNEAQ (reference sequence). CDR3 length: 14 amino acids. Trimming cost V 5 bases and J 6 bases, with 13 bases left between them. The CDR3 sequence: CASSGGAVAGELFF. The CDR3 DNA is TGTGCCAGCAGCGGGGGGGCAGTAGCCGGGGAGCTGTTTTTT.

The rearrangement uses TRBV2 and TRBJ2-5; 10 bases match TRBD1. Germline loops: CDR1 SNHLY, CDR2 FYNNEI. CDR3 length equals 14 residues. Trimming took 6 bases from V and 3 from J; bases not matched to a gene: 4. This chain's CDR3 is CASSLTGGKETQYF. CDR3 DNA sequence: TGTGCCAGCAGCCTGACAGGGGGCAAAGAGACCCAGTACTTC.

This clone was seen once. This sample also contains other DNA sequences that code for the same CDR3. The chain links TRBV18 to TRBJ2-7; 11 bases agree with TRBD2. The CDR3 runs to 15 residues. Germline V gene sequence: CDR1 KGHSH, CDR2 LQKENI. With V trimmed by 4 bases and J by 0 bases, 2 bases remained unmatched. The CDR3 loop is CASSRTSGGSYEQYF. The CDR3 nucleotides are TGTGCCAGCTCACGCACTAGCGGGGGCTCCTACGAGCAGTACTTC.

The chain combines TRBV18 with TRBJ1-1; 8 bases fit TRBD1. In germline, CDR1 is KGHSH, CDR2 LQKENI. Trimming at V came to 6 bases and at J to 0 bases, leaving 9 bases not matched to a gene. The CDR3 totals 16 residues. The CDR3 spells CASSHSTGAMNTEAFF. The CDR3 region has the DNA TGTGCCAGCTCCCATTCGACAGGGGCAATGAACACTGAAGCTTTCTTT.

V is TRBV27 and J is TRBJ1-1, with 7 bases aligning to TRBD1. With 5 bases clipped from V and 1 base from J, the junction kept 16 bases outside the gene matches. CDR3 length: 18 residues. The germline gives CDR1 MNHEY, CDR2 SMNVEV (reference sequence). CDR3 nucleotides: TGTGCCAGCAGTGGGGCTCCGGAGGCAGGGGGGAGGAACACTGAAGCTTTCTTT. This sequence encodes CASSGAPEAGGRNTEAFF.

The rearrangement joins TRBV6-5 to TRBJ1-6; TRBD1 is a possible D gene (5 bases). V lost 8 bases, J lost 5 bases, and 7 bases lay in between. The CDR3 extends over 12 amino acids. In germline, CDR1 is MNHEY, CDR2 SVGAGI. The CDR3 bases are TGTGCCAGCCAGGGTAATAATTCACCCCTCCACTTT. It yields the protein CASQGNNSPLHF.

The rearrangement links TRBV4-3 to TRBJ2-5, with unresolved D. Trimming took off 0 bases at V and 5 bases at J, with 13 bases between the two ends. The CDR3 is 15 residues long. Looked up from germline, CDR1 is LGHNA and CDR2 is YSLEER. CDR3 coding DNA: TGCGCCAGCAGCCAAGATCATTCGGTTGCTGAGACCCAGTACTTC. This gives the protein CASSQDHSVAETQYF.

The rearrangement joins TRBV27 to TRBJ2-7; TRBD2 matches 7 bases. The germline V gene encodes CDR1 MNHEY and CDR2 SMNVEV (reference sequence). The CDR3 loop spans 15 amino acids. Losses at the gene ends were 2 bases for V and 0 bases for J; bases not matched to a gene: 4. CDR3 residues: CASSLPREGSYEQYF. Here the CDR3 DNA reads TGTGCCAGCAGTTTACCCAGGGAGGGCTCCTACGAGCAGTACTTC.

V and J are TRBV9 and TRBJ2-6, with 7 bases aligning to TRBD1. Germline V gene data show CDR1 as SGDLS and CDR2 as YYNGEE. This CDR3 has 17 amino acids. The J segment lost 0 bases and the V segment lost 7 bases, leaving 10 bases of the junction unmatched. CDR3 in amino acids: CASDPGTASSGANVLTF. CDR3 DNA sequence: TGTGCCAGCGACCCAGGGACAGCTAGCTCTGGGGCCAACGTCCTGACTTTC. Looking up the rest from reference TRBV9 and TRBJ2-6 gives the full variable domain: DSGVTQTPKHLITATGQRVTLRCSPRSGDLSVYWYQQSLDQGLQFLIQYYNGEERAKGNILERFSAQQFPDLHSELNLSSLELGDSALYFCASDPGTASSGANVLTFGAGSRLTVL.

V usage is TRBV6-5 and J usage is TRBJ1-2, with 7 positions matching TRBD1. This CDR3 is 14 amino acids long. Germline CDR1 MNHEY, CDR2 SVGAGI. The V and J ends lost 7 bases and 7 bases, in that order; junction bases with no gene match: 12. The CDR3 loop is CASNPRIDRAGYTF. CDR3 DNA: TGTGCCAGCAATCCTCGGATCGACAGGGCTGGCTACACCTTC.

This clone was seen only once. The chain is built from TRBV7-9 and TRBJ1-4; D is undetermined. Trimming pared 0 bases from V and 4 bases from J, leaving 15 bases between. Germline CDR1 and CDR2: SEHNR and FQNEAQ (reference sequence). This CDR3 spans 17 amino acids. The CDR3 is CASSLAMAGFGNEKLFF. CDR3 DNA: TGTGCCAGCAGCTTAGCCATGGCGGGGTTCGGTAATGAAAAACTGTTTTTT.

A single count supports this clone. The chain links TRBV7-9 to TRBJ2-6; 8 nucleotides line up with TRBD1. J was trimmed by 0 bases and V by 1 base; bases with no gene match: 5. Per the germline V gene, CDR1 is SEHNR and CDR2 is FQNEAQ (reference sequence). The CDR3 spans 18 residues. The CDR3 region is CASSLGTGHLSGANVLTF. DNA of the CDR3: TGTGCCAGCAGCTTAGGGACAGGGCACCTCTCTGGGGCCAACGTCCTGACTTTC.

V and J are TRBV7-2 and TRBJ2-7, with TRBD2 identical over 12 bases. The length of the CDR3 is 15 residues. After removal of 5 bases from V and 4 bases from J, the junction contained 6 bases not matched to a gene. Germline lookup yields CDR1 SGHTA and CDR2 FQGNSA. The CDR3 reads CASSPLAGGVYEQYF. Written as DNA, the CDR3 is TGTGCCAGCAGCCCTCTAGCGGGGGGGGTTTACGAGCAGTACTTC.

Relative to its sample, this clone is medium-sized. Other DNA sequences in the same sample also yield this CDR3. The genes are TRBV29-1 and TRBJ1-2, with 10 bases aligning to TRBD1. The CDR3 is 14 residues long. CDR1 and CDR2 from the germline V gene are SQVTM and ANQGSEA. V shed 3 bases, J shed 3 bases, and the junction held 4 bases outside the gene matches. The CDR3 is CSVERQGADYGYTF. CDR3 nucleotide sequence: TGCAGCGTTGAGAGACAGGGGGCAGACTATGGCTACACCTTC.

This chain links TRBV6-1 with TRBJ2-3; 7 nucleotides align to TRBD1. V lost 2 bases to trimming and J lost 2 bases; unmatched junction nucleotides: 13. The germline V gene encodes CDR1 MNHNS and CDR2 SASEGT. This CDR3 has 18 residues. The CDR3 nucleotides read TGTGCCAGCAGTGAATCCGCCGGGACAGCCGTTGTCACAGATACGCAGTATTTT. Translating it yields CASSESAGTAVVTDTQYF.

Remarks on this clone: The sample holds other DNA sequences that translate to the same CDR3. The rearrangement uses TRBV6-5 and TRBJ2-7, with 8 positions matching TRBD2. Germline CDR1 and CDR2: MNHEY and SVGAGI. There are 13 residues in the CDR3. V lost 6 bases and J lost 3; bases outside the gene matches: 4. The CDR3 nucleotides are TGTGCCAGCAGCCCCGGGGGGGTCTACGAGCAGTACTTC. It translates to CASSPGGVYEQYF.